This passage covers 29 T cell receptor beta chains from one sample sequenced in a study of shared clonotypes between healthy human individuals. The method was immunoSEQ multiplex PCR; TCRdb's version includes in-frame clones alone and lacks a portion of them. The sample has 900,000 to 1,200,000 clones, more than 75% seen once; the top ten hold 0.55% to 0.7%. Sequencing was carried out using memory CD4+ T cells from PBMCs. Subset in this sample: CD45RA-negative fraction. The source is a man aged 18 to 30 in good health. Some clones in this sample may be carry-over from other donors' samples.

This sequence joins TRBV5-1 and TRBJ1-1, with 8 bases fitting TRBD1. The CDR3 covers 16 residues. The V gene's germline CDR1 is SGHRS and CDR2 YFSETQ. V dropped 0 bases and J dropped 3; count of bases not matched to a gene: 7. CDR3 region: CASSLGTGLLDTEAFF. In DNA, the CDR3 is TGCGCCAGCAGCTTGGGGACAGGGCTATTAGACACTGAAGCTTTCTTT.

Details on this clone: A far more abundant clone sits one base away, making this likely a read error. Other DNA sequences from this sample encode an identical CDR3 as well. CDR3 protein: CALTRGPGNTIYF. The CDR3, as DNA: TGTGCCTTGACGAGGGGGCCGGGAAACACCATATATTTC. The V gene is TRBV30, the J gene TRBJ1-3, with 7 bases aligning to TRBD1. CDR1 is GTSNPN and CDR2 is SVGIG in the germline V gene (reference sequence). This CDR3 has 13 residues.

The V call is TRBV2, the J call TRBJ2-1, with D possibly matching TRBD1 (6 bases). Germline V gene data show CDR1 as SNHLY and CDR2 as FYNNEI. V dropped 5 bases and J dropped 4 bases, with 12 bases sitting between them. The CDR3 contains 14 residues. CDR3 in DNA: TGTGCCAGCAGTTTAGGACAGAATTACAATGAGCAGTTCTTC. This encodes CASSLGQNYNEQFF.

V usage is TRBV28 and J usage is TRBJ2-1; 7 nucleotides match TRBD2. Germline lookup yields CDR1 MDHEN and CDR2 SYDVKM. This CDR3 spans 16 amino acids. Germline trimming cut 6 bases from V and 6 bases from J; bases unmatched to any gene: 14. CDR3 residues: CASSPLMAGDGNEQFF. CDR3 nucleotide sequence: TGTGCCAGCAGCCCCCTTATGGCGGGAGACGGCAATGAGCAGTTCTTC.

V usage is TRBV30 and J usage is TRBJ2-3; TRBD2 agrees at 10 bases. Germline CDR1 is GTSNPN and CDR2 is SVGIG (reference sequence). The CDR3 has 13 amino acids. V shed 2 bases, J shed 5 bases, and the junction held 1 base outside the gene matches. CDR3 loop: CAWSSGREDTQYF. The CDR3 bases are TGTGCCTGGAGTAGCGGGAGGGAAGATACGCAGTATTTT. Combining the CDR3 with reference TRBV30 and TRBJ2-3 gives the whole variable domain SQTIHQWPATLVQPVGSPLSLECTVEGTSNPNLYWYRQAAGRGLQLLFYSVGIGQISSEVPQNLSASRPQDRQFILSSKKLLLSDSGFYLCAWSSGREDTQYFGPGTRLTVL.

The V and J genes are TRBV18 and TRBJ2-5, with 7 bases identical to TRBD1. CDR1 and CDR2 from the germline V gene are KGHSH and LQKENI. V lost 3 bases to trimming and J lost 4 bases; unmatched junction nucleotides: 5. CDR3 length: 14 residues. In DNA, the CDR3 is TGTGCCAGCTCACCCCAGGGGGTAGCAGAGACCCAGTACTTC. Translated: CASSPQGVAETQYF.

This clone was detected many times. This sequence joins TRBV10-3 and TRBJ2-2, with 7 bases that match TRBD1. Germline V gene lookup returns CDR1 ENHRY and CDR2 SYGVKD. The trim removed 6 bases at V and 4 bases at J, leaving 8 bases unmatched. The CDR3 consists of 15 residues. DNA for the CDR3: TGTGCCATCAGAAGTGGGACAGATACCACCGGGGAGCTGTTTTTT. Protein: CAIRSGTDTTGELFF.

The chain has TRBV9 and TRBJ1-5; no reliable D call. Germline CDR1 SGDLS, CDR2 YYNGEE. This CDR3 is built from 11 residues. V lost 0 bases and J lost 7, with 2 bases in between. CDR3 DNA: TGTGCCAGCAGCGTAGGCCAGCCCCAGCATTTT. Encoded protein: CASSVGQPQHF.

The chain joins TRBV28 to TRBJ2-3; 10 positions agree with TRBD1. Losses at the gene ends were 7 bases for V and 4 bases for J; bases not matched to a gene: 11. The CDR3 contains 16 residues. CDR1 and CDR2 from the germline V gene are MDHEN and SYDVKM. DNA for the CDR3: TGTGCCAGCAAGAGAAGAGGGGACAGGGGATCAGATACGCAGTATTTT. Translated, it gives CASKRRGDRGSDTQYF.

Here the CDR3 reads CASSLQGLGGELFF. DNA for the CDR3: TGCGCCAGCAGCTTGCAGGGGCTGGGCGGGGAGCTGTTTTTT. The chain carries TRBV5-1 and TRBJ2-2; a possible D gene is TRBD1 (6 bases). Germline V CDR1 and CDR2: SGHRS, YFSETQ. V was shortened by 1 base and J by 7 bases, with 11 bases between the two germline ends. There are 14 residues in the CDR3.

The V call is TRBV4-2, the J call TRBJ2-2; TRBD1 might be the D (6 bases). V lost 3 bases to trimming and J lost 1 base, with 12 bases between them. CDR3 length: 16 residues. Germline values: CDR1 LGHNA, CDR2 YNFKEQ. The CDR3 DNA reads TGTGCCAGCAGCCATCCAGGGGCAGAGAACACCGGGGAGCTGTTTTTT. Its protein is CASSHPGAENTGELFF.

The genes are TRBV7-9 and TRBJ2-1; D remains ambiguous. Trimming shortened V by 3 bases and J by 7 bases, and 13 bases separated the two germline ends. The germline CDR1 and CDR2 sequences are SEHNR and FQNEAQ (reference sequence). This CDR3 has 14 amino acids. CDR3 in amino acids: CASSFRAPVNEQFF. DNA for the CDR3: TGTGCCAGCAGCTTTCGGGCCCCTGTGAATGAGCAGTTCTTC.

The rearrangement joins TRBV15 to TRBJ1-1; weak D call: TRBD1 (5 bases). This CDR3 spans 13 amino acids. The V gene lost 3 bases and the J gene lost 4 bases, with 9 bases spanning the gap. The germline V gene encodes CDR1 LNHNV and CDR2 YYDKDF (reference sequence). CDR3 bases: TGTGCCACCAGCAGCGGACAAATCACTGAAGCTTTCTTT. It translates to CATSSGQITEAFF.

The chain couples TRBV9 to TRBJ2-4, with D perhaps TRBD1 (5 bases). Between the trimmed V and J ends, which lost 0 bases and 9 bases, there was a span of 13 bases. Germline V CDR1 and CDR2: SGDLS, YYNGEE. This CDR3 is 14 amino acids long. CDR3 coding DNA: TGTGCCAGCAGCGTAGAGGTAGCTAGGGGCATTCAGTACTTC. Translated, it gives CASSVEVARGIQYF.

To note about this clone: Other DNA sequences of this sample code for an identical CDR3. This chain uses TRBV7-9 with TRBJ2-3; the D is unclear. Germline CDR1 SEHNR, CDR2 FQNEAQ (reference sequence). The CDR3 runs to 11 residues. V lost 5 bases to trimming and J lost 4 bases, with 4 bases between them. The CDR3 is CASSPADTQYF. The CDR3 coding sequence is TGTGCCAGCAGCCCAGCAGATACGCAGTATTTT. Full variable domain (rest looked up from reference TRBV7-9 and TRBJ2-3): DTGVSQNPRHKITKRGQNVTFRCDPISEHNRLYWYRQTLGQGPEFLTYFQNEAQLEKSRLLSDRFSAERPKGSFSTLEIQRTEQGDSAMYLCASSPADTQYFGPGTRLTVL.

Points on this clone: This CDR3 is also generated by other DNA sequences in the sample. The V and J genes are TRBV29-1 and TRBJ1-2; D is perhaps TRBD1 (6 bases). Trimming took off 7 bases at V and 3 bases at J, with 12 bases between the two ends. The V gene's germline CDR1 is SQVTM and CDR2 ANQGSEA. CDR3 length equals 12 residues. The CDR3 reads CSAGGGYYGYTF. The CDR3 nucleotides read TGCAGCGCTGGGGGCGGCTACTATGGCTACACCTTC.

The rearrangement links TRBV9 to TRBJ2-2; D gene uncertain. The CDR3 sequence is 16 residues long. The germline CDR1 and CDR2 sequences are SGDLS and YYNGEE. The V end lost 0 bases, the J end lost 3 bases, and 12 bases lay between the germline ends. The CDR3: CASSVVADSYTGELFF. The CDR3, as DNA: TGTGCCAGCAGCGTAGTTGCGGATTCATACACCGGGGAGCTGTTTTTT.

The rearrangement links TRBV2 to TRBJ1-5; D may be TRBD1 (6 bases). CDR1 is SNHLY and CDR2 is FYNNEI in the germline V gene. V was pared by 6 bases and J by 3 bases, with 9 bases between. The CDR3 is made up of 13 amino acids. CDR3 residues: CASRGTNNQPQHF. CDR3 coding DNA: TGTGCCAGCAGGGGGACAAACAATCAGCCCCAGCATTTT.

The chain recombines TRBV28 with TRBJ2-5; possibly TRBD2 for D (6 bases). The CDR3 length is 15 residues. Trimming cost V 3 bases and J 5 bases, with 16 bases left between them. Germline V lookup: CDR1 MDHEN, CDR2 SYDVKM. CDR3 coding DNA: TGTGCCAGCAGTTTTGCGGGAAGGCGTCGGGAGACCCAGTACTTC. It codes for CASSFAGRRRETQYF. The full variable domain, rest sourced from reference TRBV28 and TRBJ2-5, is DVKVTQSSRYLVKRTGEKVFLECVQDMDHENMFWYRQDPGLGLRLIYFSYDVKMKEKGDIPEGYSVSREKKERFSLILESASTNQTSMYLCASSFAGRRRETQYFGPGTRLLVL.

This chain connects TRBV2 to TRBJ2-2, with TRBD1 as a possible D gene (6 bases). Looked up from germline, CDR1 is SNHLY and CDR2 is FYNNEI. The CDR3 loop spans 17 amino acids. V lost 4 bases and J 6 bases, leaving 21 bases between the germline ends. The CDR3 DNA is TGTGCCAGCAGTGGGGAGCTTGGGACAAGAAGGGCCGGGGAGCTGTTTTTT. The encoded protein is CASSGELGTRRAGELFF.

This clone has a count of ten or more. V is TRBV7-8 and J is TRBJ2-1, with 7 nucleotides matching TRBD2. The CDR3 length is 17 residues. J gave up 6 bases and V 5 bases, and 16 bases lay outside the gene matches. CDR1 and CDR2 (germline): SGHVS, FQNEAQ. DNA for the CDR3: TGTGCCAGCAGCCGTTTAGGATGGGCGGGAGACTTCAATGAGCAGTTCTTC. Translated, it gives CASSRLGWAGDFNEQFF.

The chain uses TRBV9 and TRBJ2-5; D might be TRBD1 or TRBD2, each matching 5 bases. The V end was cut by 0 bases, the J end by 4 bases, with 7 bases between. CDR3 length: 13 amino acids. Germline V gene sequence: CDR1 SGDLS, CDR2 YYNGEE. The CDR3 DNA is TGTGCCAGCAGCGTAGGAGGGACAGAGACCCAGTACTTC. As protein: CASSVGGTETQYF.

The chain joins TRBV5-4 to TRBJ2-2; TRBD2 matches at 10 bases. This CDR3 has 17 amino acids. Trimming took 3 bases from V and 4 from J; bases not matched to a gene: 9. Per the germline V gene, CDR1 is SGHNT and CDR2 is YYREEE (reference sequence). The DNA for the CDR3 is TGTGCCAGCAGCTCCGCTAGCGGGAGTCCCGGCACCGGGGAGCTGTTTTTT. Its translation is CASSSASGSPGTGELFF. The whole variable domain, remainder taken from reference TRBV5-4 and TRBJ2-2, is ETGVTQSPTHLIKTRGQQVTLRCSSQSGHNTVSWYQQALGQGPQFIFQYYREEENGRGNFPPRFSGLQFPNYSSELNVNALELDDSALYLCASSSASGSPGTGELFFGEGSRLTVL.

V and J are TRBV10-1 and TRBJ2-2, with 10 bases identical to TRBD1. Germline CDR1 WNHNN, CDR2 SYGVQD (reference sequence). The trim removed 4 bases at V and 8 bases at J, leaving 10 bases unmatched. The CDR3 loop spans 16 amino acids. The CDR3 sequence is CASSGKTGGAYGELFF. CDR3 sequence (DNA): TGCGCCAGCAGTGGAAAGACAGGGGGCGCGTATGGGGAGCTGTTTTTT.

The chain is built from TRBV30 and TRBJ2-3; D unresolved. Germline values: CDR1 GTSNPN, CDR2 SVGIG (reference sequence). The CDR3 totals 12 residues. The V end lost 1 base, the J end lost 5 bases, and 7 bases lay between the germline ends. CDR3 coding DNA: TGTGCCTGGAGTGCCCAGATAGATACGCAGTATTTT. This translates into CAWSAQIDTQYF.

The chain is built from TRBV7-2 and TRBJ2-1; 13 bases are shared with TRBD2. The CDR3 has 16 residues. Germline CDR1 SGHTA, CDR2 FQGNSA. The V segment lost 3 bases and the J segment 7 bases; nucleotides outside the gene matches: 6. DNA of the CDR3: TGTGCCAGCAGCTTCCCCGGGACTAGCGGGACGAATGAGCAGTTCTTC. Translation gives CASSFPGTSGTNEQFF. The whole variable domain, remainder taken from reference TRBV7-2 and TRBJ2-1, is GAGVSQSPSNKVTEKGKDVELRCDPISGHTALYWYRQSLGQGLEFLIYFQGNSAPDKSGLPSDRFSAERTGGSVSTLTIQRTQQEDSAVYLCASSFPGTSGTNEQFFGPGTRLTVL.

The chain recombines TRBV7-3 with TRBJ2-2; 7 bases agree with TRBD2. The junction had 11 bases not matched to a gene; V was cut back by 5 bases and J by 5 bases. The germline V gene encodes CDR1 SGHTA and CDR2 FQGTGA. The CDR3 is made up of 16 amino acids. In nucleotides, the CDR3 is TGTGCCAGCAGCCGGGGACCGCACGGGGGGACCGGGGAGCTGTTTTTT. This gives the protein CASSRGPHGGTGELFF.

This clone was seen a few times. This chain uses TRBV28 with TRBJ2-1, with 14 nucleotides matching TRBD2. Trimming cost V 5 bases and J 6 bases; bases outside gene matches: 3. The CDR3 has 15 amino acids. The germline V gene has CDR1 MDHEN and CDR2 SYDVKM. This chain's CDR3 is CASSKGTSGSNEQFF. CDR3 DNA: TGTGCCAGCAGTAAAGGGACTAGCGGGAGCAATGAGCAGTTCTTC.

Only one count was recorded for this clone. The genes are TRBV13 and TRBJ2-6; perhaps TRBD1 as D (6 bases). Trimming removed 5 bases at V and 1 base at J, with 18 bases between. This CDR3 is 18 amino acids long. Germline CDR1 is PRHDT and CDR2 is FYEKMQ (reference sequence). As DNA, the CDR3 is TGTGCCAGCAGCCCATCACAGGGTACGGCTTCTGGGGCCAACGTCCTGACTTTC. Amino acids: CASSPSQGTASGANVLTF.